The rows below give T cell receptor beta chains drawn from one sample of a study of CD8+CD57+ T cells in acquired aplastic anemia. MiXCR, run by TCRdb on the reads, gives a single entry per CDR3 protein. The sample contains 180,000 or so distinct CDR3 sequences, approximately 52% of which appear only once. The source material was sorted CD4+, CD8+, or CD8+CD57+ T cells (not recorded which) from PBMCs. The origin of the receptors is a human donor with aplastic anemia. Each CDR3 is given with its conserved first and last residue. D genes are given only for firm matches. Rows give clone size only sometimes, using once, few, many, or a class for an expanded clone.

j_gene: TRBJ2-1
v_gene: TRBV20-1
d_gene: NA
abundance: once
CDR3aa: CSASVGLKGGHEQFF
CDR3nt: TGCAGTGCTAGTGTGGGACTAAAGGGGGGGCATGAGCAGTTCTTC

j_gene: TRBJ1-5
v_gene: TRBV24-1
d_gene: NA
abundance: NA
CDR3aa: CATSDPAGTGGEQPQHF
CDR3nt: TGTGCCACCAGTGACCCCGCCGGGACCGGAGGTGAGCAGCCCCAGCATTTT

j_gene: TRBJ1-1
v_gene: TRBV6-1
d_gene: NA
abundance: many
CDR3aa: CASGAQQGRDTEAFF
CDR3nt: TGTGCCAGCGGGGCGCAGCAGGGTAGGGACACTGAAGCTTTCTTT

j_gene: TRBJ2-7
v_gene: TRBV20-1
d_gene: NA
abundance: NA
CDR3aa: CSARDGHTYEQYF
CDR3nt: TGCAGTGCTAGAGATGGACACACCTACGAGCAGTACTTC

j_gene: TRBJ2-3
v_gene: TRBV7-9
d_gene: NA
abundance: many
CDR3aa: CASSYIIDSLTDTQYF
CDR3nt: TGTGCCAGCAGCTATATTATAGACAGCCTCACAGATACGCAGTATTTT

j_gene: TRBJ1-1
v_gene: TRBV7-7
d_gene: NA
abundance: many
CDR3aa: CASSFSLDTEAFF
CDR3nt: TGTGCTAGCAGCTTTAGCTTAGACACTGAAGCTTTCTTT

j_gene: TRBJ2-1
v_gene: TRBV5-1
d_gene: NA
abundance: NA
CDR3aa: CASSLLAQSYNEQFF
CDR3nt: TGCGCCAGCAGCTTGCTAGCGCAATCCTACAATGAGCAGTTCTTC

j_gene: TRBJ2-3
v_gene: TRBV25-1
d_gene: TRBD2
abundance: few
CDR3aa: CASSGGLGFGTDTQYF
CDR3nt: TGTGCCAGCAGTGGTGGACTAGGGTTTGGCACAGATACGCAGTATTTT

j_gene: TRBJ1-6
v_gene: TRBV9
d_gene: NA
abundance: many
CDR3aa: CASSVAVSYNSPLHF
CDR3nt: TGTGCCAGCAGCGTGGCAGTCTCCTATAATTCACCCCTCCACTTT

j_gene: TRBJ2-5
v_gene: TRBV2
d_gene: NA
abundance: NA
CDR3aa: CARDTLGETQYF
CDR3nt: TGTGCCAGAGATACATTGGGGGAGACCCAGTACTTC

j_gene: TRBJ2-7
v_gene: TRBV29-1
d_gene: NA
abundance: NA
CDR3aa: CSVDPGDSYEQYF
CDR3nt: TGCAGCGTTGATCCCGGAGATTCCTACGAGCAGTACTTC

j_gene: TRBJ1-2
v_gene: TRBV12-3/TRBV12-4
d_gene: NA
abundance: once
CDR3aa: CASSLVGGMRGYTF
CDR3nt: TGTGCCAGCAGTTTAGTTGGGGGAATGCGTGGCTACACCTTC

j_gene: TRBJ2-1
v_gene: TRBV6-6
d_gene: NA
abundance: many
CDR3aa: CASSYSTRGNEQFF
CDR3nt: TGTGCCAGCAGTTACTCGACAAGAGGCAATGAGCAGTTCTTC

j_gene: TRBJ2-1
v_gene: TRBV7-8
d_gene: NA
abundance: NA
CDR3aa: CASSASLVEQFF
CDR3nt: TGTGCCAGCAGCGCGTCACTGGTTGAGCAGTTCTTC

j_gene: TRBJ2-7
v_gene: TRBV10-3
d_gene: TRBD2
abundance: NA
CDR3aa: CAISRTSGTYEQYF
CDR3nt: TGTGCCATCAGTAGGACTAGCGGGACCTACGAGCAGTACTTC

j_gene: TRBJ1-5
v_gene: TRBV19
d_gene: NA
abundance: NA
CDR3aa: CASSLDGEHQPQHF
CDR3nt: TGTGCCAGTAGTCTGGACGGGGAACATCAGCCCCAGCATTTT

j_gene: TRBJ2-2
v_gene: TRBV20-1
d_gene: NA
abundance: many
CDR3aa: CSARQGNTGELFF
CDR3nt: TGCAGTGCTAGACAGGGTAACACCGGGGAGCTGTTTTTT

j_gene: TRBJ2-1
v_gene: TRBV2
d_gene: NA
abundance: NA
CDR3aa: CATSVERVNEQFF
CDR3nt: TGTGCCACCAGTGTTGAGAGGGTGAATGAGCAGTTCTTC

j_gene: TRBJ2-7
v_gene: TRBV12-3/TRBV12-4
d_gene: NA
abundance: NA
CDR3aa: CASSFAPEGEYEQYF
CDR3nt: TGTGCCAGCAGTTTCGCACCCGAGGGGGAATACGAGCAGTACTTC

j_gene: TRBJ1-5
v_gene: TRBV2
d_gene: NA
abundance: NA
CDR3aa: CASSQPQHF
CDR3nt: TGTGCCAGCAGTCAGCCCCAGCATTTT

j_gene: TRBJ2-5
v_gene: TRBV14
d_gene: NA
abundance: many
CDR3aa: CASSQGATGWETQYF
CDR3nt: TGTGCCAGCAGCCAAGGCGCAACAGGGTGGGAGACCCAGTACTTC

j_gene: TRBJ2-7
v_gene: TRBV14
d_gene: NA
abundance: NA
CDR3aa: CASSQGRTGPYEQYF
CDR3nt: TGTGCCAGCAGCCAGGGACGGACGGGGCCCTACGAGCAGTACTTC

j_gene: TRBJ1-1
v_gene: TRBV20-1
d_gene: NA
abundance: few
CDR3aa: CSASGGGDTEAFF
CDR3nt: TGCAGTGCTAGTGGAGGGGGAGACACTGAAGCTTTCTTT

j_gene: TRBJ2-3
v_gene: TRBV5-5
d_gene: TRBD1
abundance: once
CDR3aa: CASSLGGGWTDTQYF
CDR3nt: TGTGCCAGCAGCTTGGGAGGGGGCTGGACAGATACGCAGTATTTT

j_gene: TRBJ2-7
v_gene: TRBV10-3
d_gene: TRBD1
abundance: NA
CDR3aa: CAKLPGQGYEQYF
CDR3nt: TGTGCCAAACTACCGGGACAGGGCTACGAGCAGTACTTC

j_gene: TRBJ2-5
v_gene: TRBV24-1
d_gene: NA
abundance: many
CDR3aa: CATSDTRELTQGRETQYF
CDR3nt: TGTGCCACCAGTGATACCAGGGAACTGACCCAGGGCCGAGAGACCCAGTACTTC

j_gene: TRBJ1-6
v_gene: TRBV2
d_gene: NA
abundance: NA
CDR3aa: CASSHIQGRSSPLHF
CDR3nt: TGTGCCAGCAGTCACATACAGGGTCGCAGTTCACCCCTCCACTTT

j_gene: TRBJ1-1
v_gene: TRBV29-1
d_gene: TRBD1
abundance: NA
CDR3aa: CSVDTGQGRGLPEAFF
CDR3nt: TGCAGCGTTGATACGGGACAGGGTCGTGGACTACCTGAAGCTTTCTTT

j_gene: TRBJ2-7
v_gene: TRBV4-2
d_gene: TRBD2
abundance: many
CDR3aa: CASSLTLAGDYEQYF
CDR3nt: TGTGCCAGCAGCCTGACCCTAGCGGGAGATTACGAGCAGTACTTC

j_gene: TRBJ1-2
v_gene: TRBV2
d_gene: NA
abundance: NA
CDR3aa: CASSEQGNYGYTF
CDR3nt: TGTGCCAGCAGTGAACAGGGGAACTATGGCTACACCTTC

j_gene: TRBJ2-2
v_gene: TRBV12-3/TRBV12-4
d_gene: NA
abundance: many
CDR3aa: CASSRDNTGELFF
CDR3nt: TGTGCCAGCAGTCGGGATAACACCGGGGAGCTGTTTTTT

j_gene: TRBJ2-5
v_gene: TRBV29-1
d_gene: NA
abundance: NA
CDR3aa: CSVKYGPQETQYF
CDR3nt: TGCAGCGTAAAATATGGACCTCAAGAGACCCAGTACTTC

j_gene: TRBJ2-2
v_gene: TRBV6-2/TRBV6-3
d_gene: NA
abundance: many
CDR3aa: CASSPFSGELFF
CDR3nt: TGTGCCAGCAGTCCTTTCTCCGGGGAGCTGTTTTTT

j_gene: TRBJ1-2
v_gene: TRBV6-5
d_gene: NA
abundance: NA
CDR3aa: CASSYSSLGGDGYTF
CDR3nt: TGTGCCAGCAGTTACTCGTCATTGGGAGGGGATGGCTACACCTTC

j_gene: TRBJ1-2
v_gene: TRBV3-1
d_gene: NA
abundance: NA
CDR3aa: CASSQFGRDRGGYTF
CDR3nt: TGTGCCAGCAGCCAATTCGGACGGGACCGCGGCGGCTACACCTTC

j_gene: TRBJ2-5
v_gene: TRBV15
d_gene: NA
abundance: NA
CDR3aa: CATSRQGIQETQYF
CDR3nt: TGTGCCACCAGCAGGCAGGGGATTCAAGAGACCCAGTACTTC

j_gene: TRBJ2-7
v_gene: TRBV3-1
d_gene: TRBD2
abundance: NA
CDR3aa: CASSQGLAGTYEQYF
CDR3nt: TGTGCCAGCAGCCAAGGACTAGCGGGGACCTACGAGCAGTACTTC

j_gene: TRBJ2-1
v_gene: TRBV24-1
d_gene: TRBD2
abundance: once
CDR3aa: CATSVNREGRYNEQFF
CDR3nt: TGTGCCACCAGTGTCAATCGGGAGGGCCGGTACAATGAGCAGTTCTTC

j_gene: TRBJ2-7
v_gene: TRBV11-2
d_gene: TRBD2
abundance: NA
CDR3aa: CASSLDGGGAVLEQYF
CDR3nt: TGTGCCAGCAGCTTAGATGGCGGGGGGGCTGTGTTGGAGCAGTACTTC

j_gene: TRBJ2-7
v_gene: TRBV19
d_gene: NA
abundance: once
CDR3aa: CASSNRVNEQCF
CDR3nt: TGTGCCAGTAGTAACAGGGTAAACGAGCAGTGCTTC

j_gene: TRBJ2-3
v_gene: TRBV20-1
d_gene: TRBD2
abundance: NA
CDR3aa: CSVRTRRDTQYF
CDR3nt: TGCAGTGTTCGGACTAGACGTGACACGCAGTATTTT

j_gene: TRBJ1-1
v_gene: TRBV19
d_gene: NA
abundance: NA
CDR3aa: CASSSRGGRTEAFF
CDR3nt: TGTGCCAGTAGTAGCCGTGGGGGGCGTACTGAAGCTTTCTTT

j_gene: TRBJ1-5
v_gene: TRBV28
d_gene: TRBD1
abundance: few
CDR3aa: CASSLTGTVQPQHF
CDR3nt: TGTGCCAGCAGTTTAACCGGGACAGTTCAGCCCCAGCATTTT

j_gene: TRBJ1-5
v_gene: TRBV27
d_gene: NA
abundance: NA
CDR3aa: CTSSPIKGPSNQPQHF
CDR3nt: TGTACCAGCAGTCCCATTAAGGGACCGAGCAATCAGCCCCAGCATTTT

j_gene: TRBJ2-5
v_gene: TRBV20-1
d_gene: TRBD2
abundance: NA
CDR3aa: CSAKGPSGAETQYF
CDR3nt: TGCAGTGCTAAGGGCCCTAGCGGGGCGGAGACCCAGTACTTC

j_gene: TRBJ1-1
v_gene: TRBV20-1
d_gene: NA
abundance: few
CDR3aa: CSARDARNTEAFF
CDR3nt: TGCAGTGCTAGAGACGCACGGAACACTGAAGCTTTCTTT

j_gene: TRBJ2-5
v_gene: TRBV19
d_gene: NA
abundance: many
CDR3aa: CASSIWGETQYF
CDR3nt: TGTGCCAGTAGTATATGGGGGGAGACCCAGTACTTC

j_gene: TRBJ2-5
v_gene: TRBV2
d_gene: NA
abundance: NA
CDR3aa: CASIYVEETQYF
CDR3nt: TGTGCCAGCATTTATGTCGAAGAGACCCAGTACTTC

j_gene: TRBJ2-6
v_gene: TRBV25-1
d_gene: NA
abundance: NA
CDR3aa: CASSEYSGAGANVLTF
CDR3nt: TGTGCCAGCAGTGAATATAGTGGAGCCGGGGCCAACGTCCTGACTTTC

j_gene: TRBJ1-2
v_gene: TRBV15
d_gene: TRBD1
abundance: NA
CDR3aa: CATSSATGGTYGYTF
CDR3nt: TGTGCCACCAGCAGTGCGACAGGGGGCACCTATGGCTACACCTTC

j_gene: TRBJ2-7
v_gene: TRBV27
d_gene: TRBD1
abundance: few
CDR3aa: CASSPGTGGFYEQYF
CDR3nt: TGTGCCAGCAGTCCCGGGACAGGGGGCTTTTACGAGCAGTACTTC